The source of this T cell receptor (beta chain) is a study of OX40 agonist ivuxolimab in advanced cancers. Study in general: Age averaged about 66 years (range roughly 20 to 90), and around 78% were male.

Produced via immunoSEQ multiplex PCR; TCRdb's table is partial and in-frame only. The table includes 53,000 or so clones, over 75% detected once. Concerning this clone: The antigen remains unidentified.

The CDR3 is 12 amino acids. The germline V gene has CDR1 LGHNT and CDR2 FRNRAP. The ends were cut back, 1 base at V and 5 bases at J, with 3 bases in the middle. Study results and caveats: The antigen specificity of the peripheral T cells (those that were expanded) was not determined. Among the lowest peripheral clonal expansion occurred in 0.1-3.0 mg/kg partial responders. It was also the case that some nonresponders had low normalized T-cell clonal expansion.

The chain uses TRBV12-5 and TRBJ1-5; D gene uncertain. The specimen was CD4+ or CD8+ T cells sorted from blood, collected in a trial of the OX40 agonist ivuxolimab. The receptor was isolated from an adult with an advanced solid tumor such as melanoma, head and neck, liver or kidney cancer. CDR3 sequence reads: CASGLDDQPQHF. The CDR3 nucleotides read TGTGCTAGTGGTTTGGACGATCAGCCCCAGCATTTT.